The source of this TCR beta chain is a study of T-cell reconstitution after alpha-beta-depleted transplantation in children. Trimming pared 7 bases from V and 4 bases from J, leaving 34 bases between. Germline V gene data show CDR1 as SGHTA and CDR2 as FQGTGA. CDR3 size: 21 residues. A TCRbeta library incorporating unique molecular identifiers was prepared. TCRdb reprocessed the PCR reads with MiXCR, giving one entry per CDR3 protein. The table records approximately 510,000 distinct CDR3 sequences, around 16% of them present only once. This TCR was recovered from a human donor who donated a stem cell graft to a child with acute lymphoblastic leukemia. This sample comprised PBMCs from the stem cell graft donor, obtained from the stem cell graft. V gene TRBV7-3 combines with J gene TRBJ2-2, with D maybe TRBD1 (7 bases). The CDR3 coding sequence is TGTGCCAGCACCCTAAGGAAAGGACAGGACGTGTGGGAGGACTCCACCGGGGAGCTGTTTTTT. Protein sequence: CASTLRKGQDVWEDSTGELFF. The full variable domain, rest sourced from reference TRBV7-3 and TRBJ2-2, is GAGVSQTPSNKVTEKGKYVELRCDPISGHTALYWYRQSLGQGPEFLIYFQGTGAADDSGLPNDRFFAVRPEGSVSTLKIQRTERGDSAVYLCASTLRKGQDVWEDSTGELFFGEGSRLTVL.